This entry concerns a single TCR beta chain. PCR involved 60 Vbeta and 13 Jbeta primers. Here immunoSEQ multiplex PCR was the method, and the copy in TCRdb shows in-frame clones only, minus some. The sample consists of under 200,000 clones, approximately 80% of them appearing once. These data belong to a study of cytomegalovirus exposure and HLA in healthy donors. Study at large: In an earlier analysis, 95 million to 140 million unique TCR beta sequences were found from approximately 190 million T cells.

CDR3 size: 15 residues. Per the germline V gene, CDR1 is LNHDA and CDR2 is SQIVND (reference sequence). Trimming cost V 3 bases and J 5 bases; bases outside gene matches: 8. The clonotype was recovered from a woman between 40 and 50 years old in good health and CMV-seropositive. Sequencing was done on a sample of PBMCs. V is TRBV19 and J is TRBJ1-1, with TRBD1 matching over 8 bases. Here the CDR3 DNA reads TGTGCCAGTAGTATGCGTGGGACAGGCCGAACTGAAGCTTTCTTT. Protein product: CASSMRGTGRTEAFF. The entire variable domain, with the rest obtained from reference TRBV19 and TRBJ1-1, is as follows: DGGITQSPKYLFRKEGQNVTLSCEQNLNHDAMYWYRQDPGQGLRLIYYSQIVNDFQKGDIAEGYSVSREKKESFPLTVTSAQKNPTAFYLCASSMRGTGRTEAFFGQGTRLTVV.